The present TCR beta chain was sequenced within a study of graft-versus-host responses after intestinal transplantation. This CDR3 comprises 13 residues. The V end lost 1 base, the J end lost 3 bases, and 6 bases lay between the germline ends. In germline, CDR1 is SGHVS, CDR2 FQNEAQ. The plating included about 200,000 irradiated, violet-dye-labeled stimulator cells together with about 200,000 CFSE-labeled responder cells. Study-wide findings and caveats: Recipient marrow held GvH clones, some first seen in ileum or blood.

Sequenced by immunoSEQ multiplex PCR; TCRdb stores in-frame clones only, minus some. The data hold about 8,000 clones, with less than 40% observed a single time. The chain joins TRBV7-8 to TRBJ2-5, with D possibly matching TRBD2 (6 bases). Sequencing used alloreactive CD8+ T cells from a mixed lymphocyte reaction culture, obtained before intestinal transplant. Documented subset: CFSE-low proliferating T cells sorted from roughly six-day pre-transplant mixed lymphocyte reaction (GvH or HvG direction). The receptor was isolated from a human patient who received an intestinal transplant. CDR3: CASSLGGKETQYF. CDR3 nucleotide sequence: TGTGCCAGCAGCTTAGGCGGGAAAGAGACCCAGTACTTC.